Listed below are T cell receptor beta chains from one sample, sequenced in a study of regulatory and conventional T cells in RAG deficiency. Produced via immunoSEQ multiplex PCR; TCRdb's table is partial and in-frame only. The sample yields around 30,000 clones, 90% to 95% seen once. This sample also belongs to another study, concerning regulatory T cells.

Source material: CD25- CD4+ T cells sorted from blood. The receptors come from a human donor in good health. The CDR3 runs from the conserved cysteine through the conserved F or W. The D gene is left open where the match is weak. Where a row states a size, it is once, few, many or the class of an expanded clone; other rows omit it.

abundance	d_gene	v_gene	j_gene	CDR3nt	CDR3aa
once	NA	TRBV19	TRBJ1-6	TGTGCCAGTAACCAAGTCGTTACGGGTTCACCCCTCCACTTT	CASNQVVTGSPLHF
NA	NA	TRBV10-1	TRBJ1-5	TGCGCCAGCAGGGACACGGGGAGGGATCAGCCCCAGCATTTT	CASRDTGRDQPQHF
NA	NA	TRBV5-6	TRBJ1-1	TGTGCCAGCAGCTTAACGGCTCGGGGCACTGAAGCTTTCTTT	CASSLTARGTEAFF
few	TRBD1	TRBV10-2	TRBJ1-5	TGCGCCAGCAGGGCACAGGGGGCAGGACAGCCCCAGCATTTT	CASRAQGAGQPQHF
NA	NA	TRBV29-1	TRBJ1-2	TGCAGCGTTGAATCCCGGCAGGGAGGTCGCTATGGCTACACCTTC	CSVESRQGGRYGYTF
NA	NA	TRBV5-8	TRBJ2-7	TGTGCCACTATAGTCCCCGGGCAGTACTTC	CATIVPGQYF
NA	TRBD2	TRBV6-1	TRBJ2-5	TGTGCCAGCAGTGAGTCGCGGGGGGTCCAAGAGACCCAGTACTTC	CASSESRGVQETQYF
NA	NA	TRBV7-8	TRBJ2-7	TGTGCCAGCAGCTTAGTCGCCGGACAGATATACGAGCAGTACTTC	CASSLVAGQIYEQYF
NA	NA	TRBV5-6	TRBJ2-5	TGTGCCAGCAGCACGGGGGTCCAAGAGACCCAGTACTTC	CASSTGVQETQYF
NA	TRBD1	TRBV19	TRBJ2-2	TGTGCCAGTGGACAGGGAAACACCGGGGAGCTGTTTTTT	CASGQGNTGELFF
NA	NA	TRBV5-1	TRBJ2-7	TGCGCCAGCAGCTTGGAAGGGGCGTCCTACGAGCAGTACTTC	CASSLEGASYEQYF
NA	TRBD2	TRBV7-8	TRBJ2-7	TGTGCCAGCAGCTTACTAGCCGGACTAGCGGGCTCCTACGAGCAGTACTTC	CASSLLAGLAGSYEQYF
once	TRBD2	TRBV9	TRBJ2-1	TGTGCCAGCAGCGCCCGCGGGGGGGTTAACAATGAGCAGTTCTTC	CASSARGGVNNEQFF
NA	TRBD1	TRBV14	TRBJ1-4	TGTGCCAGCAGCCATCTATTAGGGGGCGGGTTCCGTGAAAAACTGTTTTTT	CASSHLLGGGFREKLFF
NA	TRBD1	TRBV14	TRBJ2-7	TGTGCCAGCAGCCAAGCTCCCCTGAACAGGGGTTCGTACGAGCAGTACTTC	CASSQAPLNRGSYEQYF
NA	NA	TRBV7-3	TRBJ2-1	TGTGCCAGCAGCTTAAGGCCCTACAATGAGCAGTTCTTC	CASSLRPYNEQFF
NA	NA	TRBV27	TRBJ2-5	TGTGCCAGCAGTTTCCTATCTGTGGGGGGGCGGGAGACCCAGTACTTC	CASSFLSVGGRETQYF
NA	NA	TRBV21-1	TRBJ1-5	TGTGCCAGCAGCGTCACATGGGGCCTACAGCCCCAGCATTTT	CASSVTWGLQPQHF
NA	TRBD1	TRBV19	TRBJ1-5	TGTGCCGCGAAGGGGGCCGGCAATCAGCCCCAGCATTTT	CAAKGAGNQPQHF
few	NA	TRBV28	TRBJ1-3	TGTGCCAGCAGTTTATTAGCCCCGAGCTCTGGAAACACCATATATTTT	CASSLLAPSSGNTIYF
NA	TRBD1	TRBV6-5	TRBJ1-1	TGTGCCAGCAGGCGAAACAGGGGGTTGAACACTGAAGCTTTCTTT	CASRRNRGLNTEAFF
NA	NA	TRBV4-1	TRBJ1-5	TGCGCCAGCAGCCCGACAGGAAGCAATCAGCCCCAGCATTTT	CASSPTGSNQPQHF
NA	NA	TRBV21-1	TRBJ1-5	TGTGCCAGCAGCGAACAGGGGGGGACCAATCAGCCCCAGCATTTT	CASSEQGGTNQPQHF
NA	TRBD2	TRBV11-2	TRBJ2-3	TGTGCCAGCAGCTTAAGAGAGGGGCGGGGGTGGACAGATACGCAGTATTTT	CASSLREGRGWTDTQYF
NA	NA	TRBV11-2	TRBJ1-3	TGTGCCAGCAGCACCTCGGGGGAATCTGGAAACACCATATATTTT	CASSTSGESGNTIYF
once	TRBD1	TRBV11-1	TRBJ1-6	TGTGCCAGCAGCTTAAGGGACAGCAATAATTCACCCCTCCACTTT	CASSLRDSNNSPLHF
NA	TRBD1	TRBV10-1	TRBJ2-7	TGCGCCAGCAGTGAGTTCGGGACAGGGGGCCACGAGCAGTACTTC	CASSEFGTGGHEQYF
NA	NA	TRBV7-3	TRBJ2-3	TGTGCCAGCAGCCCACCGGAGGGCACAGATACGCAGTATTTT	CASSPPEGTDTQYF
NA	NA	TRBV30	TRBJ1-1	TGTGCCTGGAGTGTGGCCATGAACACTGAAGCTTTCTTT	CAWSVAMNTEAFF
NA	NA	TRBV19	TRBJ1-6	TGTGCCAGTAGTATAATGGGGGCGAGCTCCTATAATTCACCCCTCCACTTT	CASSIMGASSYNSPLHF
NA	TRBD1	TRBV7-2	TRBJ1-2	TGTGCCAGCAGCCCCCGGTCGACAGGGAGTGGCTACACCTTC	CASSPRSTGSGYTF
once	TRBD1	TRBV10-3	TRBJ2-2	TGTGCCATCAGTGATCCCGACAGGGGGCTATCGGACACCGGGGAGCTGTTTTTT	CAISDPDRGLSDTGELFF
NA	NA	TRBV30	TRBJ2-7	TGTGCCTGGAGCTTGGGACTTCGCGCAGGGTCCTCCTACGAGCAGTACTTC	CAWSLGLRAGSSYEQYF
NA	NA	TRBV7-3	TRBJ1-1	TGTGCCAGCAGCCGCTTGGAGCCCACTGAAGCTTTCTTT	CASSRLEPTEAFF
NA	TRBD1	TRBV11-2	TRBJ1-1	TGTGCCAGCAGCTTAGCGGGACAGATGAACACTGAAGCTTTCTTT	CASSLAGQMNTEAFF
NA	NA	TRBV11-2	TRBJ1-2	TGTGCCAGCAGTTGGGGAGGGGCCCCTTCTTATGGCTACACCTTC	CASSWGGAPSYGYTF
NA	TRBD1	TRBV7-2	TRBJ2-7	TGTGCCAGCAGCTTCGGCAGGGGGCAGTACGAGCAGTACTTC	CASSFGRGQYEQYF
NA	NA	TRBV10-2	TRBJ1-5	TGCGCCAGCAGTGAGGAGGTGACGGGCAATCAGCCCCAGCATTTT	CASSEEVTGNQPQHF